What follows describes a single T cell receptor beta chain. This entry belongs to a study of T-cell memory formation after mild COVID-19. In TCRdb, the 5' RACE reads were re-called with MiXCR into one record per CDR3 protein. Of over 150,000 distinct CDR3 sequences detected, under 15% appear once; the ten largest clones hold roughly 3.4%. The CDR3 is 15 residues long. Between the trimmed V and J ends, which lost 5 bases and 3 bases, there was a span of 14 bases. Germline CDR1 is SGHTA and CDR2 is FQGNSA. The chain links TRBV7-2 to TRBJ1-3; tentative D call: TRBD1 (6 bases). This TCR was sampled from a young man who had mild COVID-19 (a few samples of this study predate the infection). Cell type and time point are not known. Sequences were obtained from PBMCs or a T cell subset sorted from them (not recorded which). CDR3 sequence: CASSTGTRSGNTIYF. The DNA for the CDR3 is TGTGCCAGCAGCACCGGGACACGGAGTGGAAACACCATATATTTT.